Below, one TCR beta chain is given with its context. The authors' processing: Amplification from reference gene primers served as the basis for estimated nucleated cell counts. This table comes from immunoSEQ multiplex PCR, and its TCRdb copy is limited to in-frame clones, with some not included. V, J and clone size reflect that table, while D and trimming were determined from the DNA. Of more than 110,000 clones listed, around 87% are singletons. The data were obtained in a study of blood T cell repertoires in COVID-19. For the study at large: Whether acute or convalescent, the COVID-19 samples came from the United States, Italy and Spain. T cells, B-cell-depleted T cells, or PBMCs supplied cDNA or gDNA.

J lost 2 bases, V lost 3 bases, and 16 bases had no gene match. CDR1 and CDR2 (germline): KGHSH, LQKENI. The CDR3 contains 20 residues. V usage is TRBV18 and J usage is TRBJ2-3, with 11 bases that match TRBD2. The sample was peripheral blood. This clonotype originated in a woman aged 40-49 years with acute or convalescent COVID-19. The CDR3 protein is CASSPYSLAGVPTLTDTQYF. The CDR3 DNA sequence: TGTGCCAGCTCACCGTACTCACTAGCGGGAGTCCCCACCCTCACAGATACGCAGTATTTT.